In its sample, the clone carrying this TCR beta chain was seen once. Its antigen is unknown. These data belong to a study of T cell responses to AZD1222 COVID-19 vaccine. Overall study results and limits: Mapped onto spike, vaccine-associated CD4 TCRs spanned it and were dominant at 160-218 and 743-854. The breadth and depth of Spike-specific TCRs increased once two AZD1222 doses had been given. A mostly white British donor set with more females was recruited, and clonal diversity was possibly underestimated. Repertoires in all cases were sampled only once the peak T cell response had passed.

Germline V gene data show CDR1 as LGHDT and CDR2 as YNNKEL (reference sequence). J lost 5 bases, V lost 3 bases, and 11 bases had no gene match. This CDR3 contains 16 residues. TCRdb's copy holds only in-frame clones and misses some; the assay was immunoSEQ multiplex PCR. The sample yields about 140,000 clones, more than 70% seen once. This chain joins TRBV3-1 (or the pseudogene TRBV3-2) and TRBJ1-1, with 8 bases fitting TRBD1. This TCR derives from an adult who received the AZD1222 COVID-19 vaccine. The sample was peripheral blood, taken 28 days after the second AZD1222 dose. CDR3 in DNA: TGTGCCAGCAGCCATTCAGGGGGCTGGTCGGTTACTGAAGCTTTCTTT. Its translation: CASSHSGGWSVTEAFF.